This TCR beta chain stems from a study of T cell responses to AZD1222 COVID-19 vaccine. Study outcomes and limitations: Donors skewed white British and female; clonal diversity was possibly underestimated.

Only in-frame clones appear in the TCRdb table, and some are missing; sequencing was by immunoSEQ multiplex PCR. This sample has about 140,000 clones, with about 92% found just once. On this clone itself: As yet, its antigen is unknown.

The CDR3 has 16 amino acids. The V and J ends lost 1 base and 6 bases, in that order; junction bases with no gene match: 11. Germline V CDR1 and CDR2: LGHNA, YSLEER. V is TRBV4-3 and J is TRBJ2-7; TRBD2 agrees at 8 bases. This clonotype was obtained from an adult who received the AZD1222 COVID-19 vaccine. Sequences were derived from peripheral blood, sampled 28 days after the second AZD1222 dose. CDR3 nucleotides: TGCGCCAGCAGCCAAGGCTCGGGACTAGGAGTAGGCGAGCAGTACTTC. Amino acids: CASSQGSGLGVGEQYF.